One sample yielded the 15 T cell receptor beta chains listed below, sequenced in a study of a mutant IDH1 vaccine in newly diagnosed glioma. Clones were read by immunoSEQ multiplex PCR, and TCRdb kept only the in-frame ones, dropping some. This sample has roughly 43,000 clones; roughly 82% occur once, and the top ten carry about 19%. Their target antigens are unknown. Regarding time point: week 47, end of study. All doses held 300 ug of mutant IDH1 20-mer peptide, with topical imiquimod. The starting material was PBMCs, obtained from a glioma patient whose treatment included an IDH1 peptide vaccine. These receptor sequences come from a man aged 18 to 35 with glioma. Some clones in this sample may be carry-over from other donors' samples.

The V and J genes are TRBV2 and TRBJ1-5; D possibly corresponds to TRBD1 (6 bases). The CDR3 is 17 residues long. The germline V and J ends were trimmed by 2 bases and 1 base, with 15 bases remaining between them. Germline CDR1 and CDR2: SNHLY and FYNNEI. The CDR3 reads CASSELLTGFSNQPQHF. The CDR3, as DNA: TGTGCCAGCAGTGAACTTCTGACAGGATTCAGCAATCAGCCCCAGCATTTT.

The J gene is TRBJ1-4, the V gene TRBV6-1; 7 bases match TRBD1. CDR1 is MNHNS, CDR2 SASEGT, per germline. CDR3 length: 14 amino acids. Unmatched junction bases numbered 4, after V lost 6 bases and J lost 3 bases. CDR3 sequence (DNA): TGTGCCAGCAGGACAGGGAGTGCTAATGAAAAACTGTTTTTT. This sequence encodes CASRTGSANEKLFF.

This sequence joins TRBV5-6 and TRBJ1-5; no clear D. The CDR3 loop spans 14 amino acids. Between the trimmed V and J ends, which lost 0 bases and 5 bases, there was a span of 9 bases. Germline-derived CDR1 and CDR2 are SGHDT and YYEEEE. This CDR3 is CASSLGPKYQPQHF. The CDR3 bases are TGTGCCAGCAGCTTGGGGCCCAAGTATCAGCCCCAGCATTTT.

The chain recombines TRBV12-5 with TRBJ1-2, with TRBD1 matching 8 bases. Germline CDR1 is LGHNT and CDR2 is FRNRAP. V lost 2 bases, J lost 7 bases, and 3 bases stayed unmatched. The CDR3 is 13 amino acids. The chain's CDR3 is CASGLYGQGGYTF. CDR3 in DNA: TGTGCTAGTGGTTTGTACGGACAGGGTGGCTACACCTTC.

The CDR3 nucleotides read TGTGCCAAAAGCCGACCTTGGGGTGGCTACACCTTC. It is translated as CAKSRPWGGYTF. The V and J genes are TRBV9 and TRBJ1-2; D gene ambiguous. The CDR3 has 12 amino acids. The germline V gene encodes CDR1 SGDLS and CDR2 YYNGEE. Trimming left V 9 bases short and J 7 bases short, with 16 bases between.

This chain joins TRBV9 and TRBJ2-5, with 9 nucleotides matching TRBD1. The CDR3 totals 16 residues. The junction had 7 bases not matched to a gene; V was cut back by 3 bases and J by 1 base. Germline loops: CDR1 SGDLS, CDR2 YYNGEE. In DNA, the CDR3 is TGTGCCAGCAGCGCGGACAGGGGAATAAGCCAAGAGACCCAGTACTTC. Translating gives CASSADRGISQETQYF.

This chain joins TRBV7-2 and TRBJ2-5, with 10 positions matching TRBD1. Germline-derived CDR1 and CDR2 are SGHTA and FQGNSA. The CDR3 totals 18 residues. With 0 bases clipped from V and 5 bases from J, the junction kept 12 bases outside the gene matches. The CDR3 protein is CASSLALGRQGAWETQYF. The CDR3 nucleotides are TGTGCCAGCAGCTTAGCGTTGGGGAGACAGGGGGCGTGGGAGACCCAGTACTTC.

The chain links TRBV11-3 to TRBJ1-1; possible D gene TRBD1, 6 bases. This CDR3 is built from 14 residues. Germline lookup yields CDR1 SGHNT and CDR2 YENEEA. V dropped 3 bases and J dropped 2 bases, with 10 bases sitting between them. CDR3 in amino acids: CASSLGGLNTEAFF. CDR3 in DNA: TGTGCCAGCAGCTTGGGGGGGCTCAACACTGAAGCTTTCTTT. Together with reference TRBV11-3 and TRBJ1-1, the CDR3 gives the full variable domain: EAGVVQSPRYKIIEKKQPVAFWCNPISGHNTLYWYLQNLGQGPELLIRYENEEAVDDSQLPKDRFSAERLKGVDSTLKIQPAELGDSAVYLCASSLGGLNTEAFFGQGTRLTVV.

This clone was seen more than once but under ten times. The V and J genes are TRBV9 and TRBJ2-1; 8 nucleotides align to TRBD2. The junction had 11 bases not matched to a gene; V was cut back by 2 bases and J by 7 bases. CDR3 length equals 16 residues. The V gene's germline CDR1 is SGDLS and CDR2 YYNGEE. The CDR3 protein is CASSVLSGRADNEQFF. The CDR3, as DNA: TGTGCCAGCAGCGTTCTCTCCGGGAGGGCGGATAATGAGCAGTTCTTC. Full variable domain (outside the CDR3, taken from reference TRBV9 and TRBJ2-1): DSGVTQTPKHLITATGQRVTLRCSPRSGDLSVYWYQQSLDQGLQFLIQYYNGEERAKGNILERFSAQQFPDLHSELNLSSLELGDSALYFCASSVLSGRADNEQFFGPGTRLTVL.

The CDR3 nucleotides are TGTGCCAGTAGTCTCCCGGGGAGCAATCAGCCCCAGCATTTT. Translating gives CASSLPGSNQPQHF. This chain joins TRBV19 and TRBJ1-5; D call uncertain. Trimming stripped 5 bases from V and 1 base from J, with 9 bases between. Looked up from germline, CDR1 is LNHDA and CDR2 is SQIVND (reference sequence). The CDR3 extends over 14 amino acids.

The gene calls are TRBV6-1 and TRBJ2-3; 8 bases align to TRBD1. Trimming at V came to 6 bases and at J to 0 bases, leaving 2 bases not matched to a gene. The CDR3 has 14 amino acids. In germline, CDR1 is MNHNS, CDR2 SASEGT. CDR3 nucleotides: TGTGCCAGCAGGGGACAGGCTAGCACAGATACGCAGTATTTT. It translates to CASRGQASTDTQYF.

V gene TRBV5-1 combines with J gene TRBJ2-3, with 9 positions matching TRBD2. J lost 5 bases, V lost 2 bases, and 3 bases had no gene match. Per germline, CDR1 SGHRS and CDR2 YFSETQ. This CDR3 is 14 amino acids long. The CDR3, as DNA: TGCGCCAGCAGCTTCCTAGCGGGAAGAGATACGCAGTATTTT. Its protein is CASSFLAGRDTQYF. The whole variable domain, filled in from reference TRBV5-1 and TRBJ2-3, reads KAGVTQTPRYLIKTRGQQVTLSCSPISGHRSVSWYQQTPGQGLQFLFEYFSETQRNKGNFPGRFSGRQFSNSRSEMNVSTLELGDSALYLCASSFLAGRDTQYFGPGTRLTVL.

CDR3 region: CASSQDYDGYEQYF. CDR3 DNA sequence: TGCGCCAGCAGCCAAGATTACGACGGCTACGAGCAGTACTTC. V and J are TRBV4-1 and TRBJ2-7; D gene uncertain. The CDR3 runs to 14 residues. V was shortened by 0 bases and J by 3 bases, with 9 bases between the two germline ends. Germline assignment: CDR1 MGHRA and CDR2 YSYEKL.

The chain employs TRBV6-5 and TRBJ1-2; D gene uncertain. V was shortened by 0 bases and J by 5 bases, with 10 bases between the two germline ends. The CDR3 totals 14 residues. In germline, CDR1 is MNHEY, CDR2 SVGAGI. CDR3 amino acids: CASSYSRAWYGYTF. Here the CDR3 DNA reads TGTGCCAGCAGTTACTCGAGGGCCTGGTATGGCTACACCTTC.

Here the CDR3 reads CASSRSRGQPQHF. CDR3 DNA: TGTGCCAGCAGCAGATCCAGGGGCCAGCCCCAGCATTTT. The chain links TRBV7-2 to TRBJ1-5; D perhaps matches TRBD1 (6 bases). Trimming cost V 5 bases and J 7 bases, with 12 bases left between them. This CDR3 is built from 13 residues. The germline V gene encodes CDR1 SGHTA and CDR2 FQGNSA. The full variable domain, completed using reference TRBV7-2 and TRBJ1-5, is GAGVSQSPSNKVTEKGKDVELRCDPISGHTALYWYRQSLGQGLEFLIYFQGNSAPDKSGLPSDRFSAERTGGSVSTLTIQRTQQEDSAVYLCASSRSRGQPQHFGDGTRLSIL.